This is a list of T cell receptor beta chains from one sample in a study of identical twins. TCRdb fed the 5' RACE reads into MiXCR, producing one record per CDR3 protein. The repertoire holds 700,000 or so distinct CDR3 sequences, with under 9% as singletons. The sample was also linked to a second study, of yellow fever vaccine responses in identical twins.

The sequenced sample consisted of PBMCs. The receptors come from a young woman in good health. Both conserved end residues are part of each CDR3. D genes are given only for firm matches. The size entry is marked missing in some rows and otherwise reads once, few, many or a size class.

clone_size: few
d_call: .
v_call: TRBV12-3/TRBV12-4
j_call: TRBJ1-5
cdr3_nt: TGTGCCAGCAGTTTTGGGGGGTCCCAGCATTTT
cdr3_aa: CASSFGGSQHF

clone_size: many
d_call: .
v_call: TRBV7-2
j_call: TRBJ2-7
cdr3_nt: TGTGCCAGCAGCTTAGGGTGGGGAACCGAGCAGTACTTC
cdr3_aa: CASSLGWGTEQYF

clone_size: few
d_call: .
v_call: TRBV7-2
j_call: TRBJ2-1
cdr3_nt: TGTGCCAGCAGCTTAGTATCCTCCGGAGGGTGGGGTTTCTTC
cdr3_aa: CASSLVSSGGWGFF

clone_size: .
d_call: .
v_call: TRBV20-1
j_call: TRBJ2-1
cdr3_nt: TGCAGTGCTAGAGATTATGACTCTTTGGGGGACAATGAGCAGTTCTTC
cdr3_aa: CSARDYDSLGDNEQFF

clone_size: few
d_call: .
v_call: TRBV20-1
j_call: TRBJ1-2
cdr3_nt: TGCAGTGCTAAGGGCCCATACGATGGCTACACCTTC
cdr3_aa: CSAKGPYDGYTF

clone_size: few
d_call: .
v_call: TRBV10-3
j_call: TRBJ2-2
cdr3_nt: TGTGCCATCAGTGAGAGGGGGATCTCCACCGGGGAGCTGTTTTTT
cdr3_aa: CAISERGISTGELFF

clone_size: .
d_call: .
v_call: TRBV20-1
j_call: TRBJ2-1
cdr3_nt: TGCAGTGCTAGAGATCTCTTACGGGGCAATCTCTACAATGAGCAGTTCTTC
cdr3_aa: CSARDLLRGNLYNEQFF

clone_size: .
d_call: TRBD1
v_call: TRBV15
j_call: TRBJ2-5
cdr3_nt: TGTGCCACCAGCAGATCAGACAGGGGGCGCTTCGGCGAGACCCAGTACTTC
cdr3_aa: CATSRSDRGRFGETQYF

clone_size: .
d_call: .
v_call: TRBV7-2
j_call: TRBJ2-5
cdr3_nt: TGTGCCAGCACGTATCGGGGGCAAGAGACCCAGTACTTC
cdr3_aa: CASTYRGQETQYF

clone_size: .
d_call: .
v_call: TRBV12-3/TRBV12-4
j_call: TRBJ1-5
cdr3_nt: TGTGCCAGCAGCGACACTATGGATCAGCCCCAGCATTTT
cdr3_aa: CASSDTMDQPQHF

clone_size: few
d_call: .
v_call: TRBV6-1
j_call: TRBJ2-1
cdr3_nt: TGTGCCAGCACCCCCAGCTGGAGCTCCTACAATGAGCAGTTCTTC
cdr3_aa: CASTPSWSSYNEQFF

clone_size: .
d_call: TRBD1
v_call: TRBV6-1
j_call: TRBJ1-5
cdr3_nt: TGTGCCAGCAGGCTACAGGGGCTGGATCAGCCCCAGCATTTT
cdr3_aa: CASRLQGLDQPQHF

clone_size: many
d_call: .
v_call: TRBV6-2/TRBV6-3
j_call: TRBJ2-7
cdr3_nt: TGTGCCAGCAGGCGGACCCCAACCTACGAGCAGTACTTC
cdr3_aa: CASRRTPTYEQYF

clone_size: many
d_call: TRBD1
v_call: TRBV12-3/TRBV12-4
j_call: TRBJ1-1
cdr3_nt: TGTGCCAGCAGTCACGCAAACAGGGGCGGAGAAGCTTTCTTT
cdr3_aa: CASSHANRGGEAFF

clone_size: .
d_call: .
v_call: TRBV5-1
j_call: TRBJ1-2
cdr3_nt: TGCGCCAGCAGCGTCCTTCAGGGAAACTATGGCTACACCTTC
cdr3_aa: CASSVLQGNYGYTF

clone_size: once
d_call: TRBD2
v_call: TRBV20-1
j_call: TRBJ2-7
cdr3_nt: TGCAGTGCTAGATTGCCGGGAGGGGGGGTCTCCTACGAGCAGTACTTC
cdr3_aa: CSARLPGGGVSYEQYF

clone_size: .
d_call: TRBD1
v_call: TRBV3-1
j_call: TRBJ2-7
cdr3_nt: TGTGCCAGCACTCGAGGGGACAGGGGATTCCACGAGCAGTACTTC
cdr3_aa: CASTRGDRGFHEQYF

clone_size: few
d_call: TRBD1
v_call: TRBV6-2/TRBV6-3
j_call: TRBJ2-2
cdr3_nt: TGTGCCAGCAGTTACGGATTTGGCAGGGGGCCGGCCGGGGAGCTGTTTTTT
cdr3_aa: CASSYGFGRGPAGELFF

clone_size: .
d_call: .
v_call: TRBV6-1
j_call: TRBJ2-3
cdr3_nt: TGTGCCGGACGAGATTGGGCAGAGCCAGATACGCAGTATTTT
cdr3_aa: CAGRDWAEPDTQYF

clone_size: .
d_call: .
v_call: TRBV9
j_call: TRBJ2-5
cdr3_nt: TGTGCCAGCAGCGTAGAGAGCGGAGGAGAGACCCAGTACTTC
cdr3_aa: CASSVESGGETQYF

clone_size: many
d_call: TRBD1
v_call: TRBV2
j_call: TRBJ2-3
cdr3_nt: TGTGCCAGCAGTGAAACCTGGGCAGGGGGCGAAGATACGCAGTATTTT
cdr3_aa: CASSETWAGGEDTQYF

clone_size: .
d_call: .
v_call: TRBV4-1
j_call: TRBJ1-2
cdr3_nt: TGCGCCAGCAGCCAAGCGGGGGGGAGAGGCTACACCTTC
cdr3_aa: CASSQAGGRGYTF

clone_size: .
d_call: .
v_call: TRBV2
j_call: TRBJ2-3
cdr3_nt: TGTGCCACCCGCCGGGGCCACACAGATACGCAGTATTTT
cdr3_aa: CATRRGHTDTQYF

clone_size: few
d_call: TRBD1
v_call: TRBV28
j_call: TRBJ1-1
cdr3_nt: TGTGCCAGCAGTTTGCCCCCTTGGACAGGGATAATGAACACTGAAGCTTTCTTT
cdr3_aa: CASSLPPWTGIMNTEAFF

clone_size: few
d_call: TRBD2
v_call: TRBV7-9
j_call: TRBJ2-1
cdr3_nt: TGTGCCAGCCGCATTAGCGGGAGGGCCGGTGAGCAGTTCTTC
cdr3_aa: CASRISGRAGEQFF

clone_size: few
d_call: .
v_call: TRBV30
j_call: TRBJ2-7
cdr3_nt: TGTGCCTGGAGTGTAGCGTCGGGGATCTCCTACGAGCAGTACTTC
cdr3_aa: CAWSVASGISYEQYF

clone_size: few
d_call: .
v_call: TRBV18
j_call: TRBJ2-4
cdr3_nt: TGTGCCAGCTCACCACCTGCAGGGTTAGCCAAAAACATTCAGTACTTC
cdr3_aa: CASSPPAGLAKNIQYF

clone_size: few
d_call: TRBD1
v_call: TRBV12-3/TRBV12-4
j_call: TRBJ2-7
cdr3_nt: TGTGCCAGCAGCTCCGGGACAGGGAGGACCCCGGTGCAGTACTTC
cdr3_aa: CASSSGTGRTPVQYF

clone_size: few
d_call: TRBD2
v_call: TRBV6-6
j_call: TRBJ2-7
cdr3_nt: TGTGCCAGCAGCCCGCGGGGGGACGAGCAGTACTTC
cdr3_aa: CASSPRGDEQYF

clone_size: .
d_call: TRBD2
v_call: TRBV24-1
j_call: TRBJ2-2
cdr3_nt: TGTGCCACCAGTGAGGCTAGCGGGGGGTACACCGGGGAGCTGTTTTTT
cdr3_aa: CATSEASGGYTGELFF

clone_size: many
d_call: .
v_call: TRBV29-1
j_call: TRBJ1-2
cdr3_nt: TGCAGCGTTGAAGTTGGCAGTACCTATGGCTACACCTTC
cdr3_aa: CSVEVGSTYGYTF

clone_size: few
d_call: .
v_call: TRBV20-1
j_call: TRBJ1-1
cdr3_nt: TGCAGTGCTCCCACCGGGACCAACACTGAAGCTTTCTTT
cdr3_aa: CSAPTGTNTEAFF

clone_size: few
d_call: TRBD2
v_call: TRBV7-3
j_call: TRBJ2-3
cdr3_nt: TGTGCCAGCAGCTCGTCAGCGGGGGCAGATACGCAGTATTTT
cdr3_aa: CASSSSAGADTQYF

clone_size: .
d_call: .
v_call: TRBV7-2
j_call: TRBJ2-7
cdr3_nt: TGTGCCAGCAGCTTTAGTCCCAGCGCTGACGAGCAGTACTTC
cdr3_aa: CASSFSPSADEQYF

clone_size: .
d_call: .
v_call: TRBV11-2
j_call: TRBJ2-1
cdr3_nt: TGTGCCAGCAGCTTAGATTACCCAGGGGGGGATTCAGTTTACAATGAGCAGTTCTTC
cdr3_aa: CASSLDYPGGDSVYNEQFF

clone_size: few
d_call: .
v_call: TRBV20-1
j_call: TRBJ1-4
cdr3_nt: TGCAGTGCTAGACTGGTCGCGGGGTATGAAAAACTGTTTTTT
cdr3_aa: CSARLVAGYEKLFF

clone_size: few
d_call: TRBD2
v_call: TRBV9
j_call: TRBJ2-5
cdr3_nt: TGTGCCAGCAGCGTAGATCGGGGGGGGCTTAAAGAGACCCAGTACTTC
cdr3_aa: CASSVDRGGLKETQYF

clone_size: .
d_call: .
v_call: TRBV27
j_call: TRBJ2-7
cdr3_nt: TGTGCCAGCAGCACCTTTCAGCGGGCCCCCTACGAGCAGTACTTC
cdr3_aa: CASSTFQRAPYEQYF

clone_size: few
d_call: TRBD1
v_call: TRBV11-2
j_call: TRBJ1-2
cdr3_nt: TGTGCCAGCAGCGCGACACAGGGGGGAAGCGGGGGCTACACCTTC
cdr3_aa: CASSATQGGSGGYTF

clone_size: .
d_call: TRBD2
v_call: TRBV6-2/TRBV6-3
j_call: TRBJ2-3
cdr3_nt: TGTGCCACCCAACTAGCGGGGGGTGCAGATACGCAGTATTTT
cdr3_aa: CATQLAGGADTQYF

clone_size: .
d_call: .
v_call: TRBV20-1
j_call: TRBJ1-1
cdr3_nt: TGCAGTGCTAGTAGCCCAGGGGTTGCAGCTTTCTTT
cdr3_aa: CSASSPGVAAFF

clone_size: many
d_call: TRBD1
v_call: TRBV20-1
j_call: TRBJ2-7
cdr3_nt: TGCAGTGCCAGACAGGGTGCAGTCTACGAGCAGTACTTC
cdr3_aa: CSARQGAVYEQYF

clone_size: many
d_call: .
v_call: TRBV12-3/TRBV12-4
j_call: TRBJ2-1
cdr3_nt: TGTGCCAGCAGGGCCCTTAGCTCCTACAATGAGCAGTTCTTC
cdr3_aa: CASRALSSYNEQFF

clone_size: few
d_call: .
v_call: TRBV15
j_call: TRBJ1-4
cdr3_nt: TGTGCCACCAAACAGTCGGCACCTAATGAAAAACTGTTTTTT
cdr3_aa: CATKQSAPNEKLFF

clone_size: .
d_call: TRBD1
v_call: TRBV30
j_call: TRBJ2-1
cdr3_nt: TGTGCCTGGAGTTCGGGACAGGGGGAAGCGGCTGAGCAGTTCTTC
cdr3_aa: CAWSSGQGEAAEQFF

clone_size: .
d_call: .
v_call: TRBV24-1
j_call: TRBJ1-4
cdr3_nt: TGTGCCACCAGTCGATATGACCCCGCGACTAATGAAAAACTGTTTTTT
cdr3_aa: CATSRYDPATNEKLFF

clone_size: few
d_call: .
v_call: TRBV29-1
j_call: TRBJ1-1
cdr3_nt: TGCAGCGTACACAGGGTGAACACTGAAGTTTTCTTT
cdr3_aa: CSVHRVNTEVFF